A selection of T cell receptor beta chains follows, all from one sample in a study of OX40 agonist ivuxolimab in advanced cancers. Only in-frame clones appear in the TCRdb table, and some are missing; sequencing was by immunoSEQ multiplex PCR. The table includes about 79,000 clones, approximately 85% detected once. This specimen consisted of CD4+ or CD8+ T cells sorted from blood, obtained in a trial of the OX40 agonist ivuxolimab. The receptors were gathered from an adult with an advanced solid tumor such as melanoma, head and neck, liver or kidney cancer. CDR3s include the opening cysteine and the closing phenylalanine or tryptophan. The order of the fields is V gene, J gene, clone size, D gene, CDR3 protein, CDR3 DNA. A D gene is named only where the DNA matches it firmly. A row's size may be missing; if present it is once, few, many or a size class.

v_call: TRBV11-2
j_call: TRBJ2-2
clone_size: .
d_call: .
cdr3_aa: CASSLLLVDTGELFF
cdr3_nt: TGTGCCAGCAGCTTACTATTGGTAGACACCGGGGAGCTGTTTTTT

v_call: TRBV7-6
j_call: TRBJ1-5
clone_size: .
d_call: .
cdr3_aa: CASLGEARKNQPQHF
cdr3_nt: TGTGCCAGCTTGGGGGAAGCGAGAAAAAATCAGCCCCAGCATTTT

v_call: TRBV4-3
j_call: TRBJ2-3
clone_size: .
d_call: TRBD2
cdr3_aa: CASSQVREGYTQYF
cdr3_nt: TGCGCCAGCAGCCAAGTTCGGGAGGGCTATACGCAGTATTTT

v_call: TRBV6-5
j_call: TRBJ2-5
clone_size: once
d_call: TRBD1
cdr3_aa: CASIGTEPQETQYF
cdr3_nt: TGTGCCAGCATCGGGACAGAACCCCAGGAGACCCAGTACTTC

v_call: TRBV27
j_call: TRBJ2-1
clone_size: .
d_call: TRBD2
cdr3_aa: CASSFGTSYNEQFF
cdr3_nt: TGTGCCAGCAGTTTCGGGACTAGCTACAATGAGCAGTTCTTC

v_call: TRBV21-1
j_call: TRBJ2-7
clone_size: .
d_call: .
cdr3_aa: CASSCIVPYEQYF
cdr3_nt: TGTGCCAGCAGTTGTATAGTCCCCTACGAGCAGTACTTC

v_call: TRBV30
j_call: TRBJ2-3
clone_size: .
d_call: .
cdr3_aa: CAWSGRTFTDTQYF
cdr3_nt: TGTGCCTGGAGTGGGCGAACCTTCACAGATACGCAGTATTTT

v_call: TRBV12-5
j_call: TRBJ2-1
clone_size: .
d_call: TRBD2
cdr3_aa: CASGRTSGHSYNEQFF
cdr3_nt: TGTGCTAGTGGTCGGACTAGCGGACACTCCTACAATGAGCAGTTCTTC

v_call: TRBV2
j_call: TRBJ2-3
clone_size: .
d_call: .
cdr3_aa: CASRETSLHTDTQYF
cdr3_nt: TGTGCCAGCAGAGAAACTAGCTTACACACAGATACGCAGTATTTT

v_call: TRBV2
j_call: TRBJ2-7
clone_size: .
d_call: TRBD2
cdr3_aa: CASSAPAGVSYEQYF
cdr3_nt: TGTGCCAGCAGCGCCCCAGCGGGAGTCTCGTACGAGCAGTACTTC

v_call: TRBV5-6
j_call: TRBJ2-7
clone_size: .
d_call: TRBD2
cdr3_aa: CASSLGVSGGSYEQYF
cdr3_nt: TGTGCCAGCAGCTTGGGTGTTAGCGGGGGCTCCTACGAGCAGTACTTC

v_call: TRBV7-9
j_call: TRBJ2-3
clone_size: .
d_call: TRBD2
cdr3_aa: CASSSLAGGIDTQYF
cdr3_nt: TGTGCCAGCAGCTCATTAGCGGGAGGTATAGATACGCAGTATTTT

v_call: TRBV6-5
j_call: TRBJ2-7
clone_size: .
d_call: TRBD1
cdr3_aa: CASRPPPGQGFEQYF
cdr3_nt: TGTGCCAGCAGGCCGCCCCCGGGACAGGGGTTCGAGCAGTACTTC

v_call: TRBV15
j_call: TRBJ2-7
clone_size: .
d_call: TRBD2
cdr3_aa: CATSLGSGTDEQYF
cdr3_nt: TGTGCCACCAGCCTGGGTAGCGGGACCGACGAGCAGTACTTC

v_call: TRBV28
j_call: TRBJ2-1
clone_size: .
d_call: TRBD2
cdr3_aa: CASSWGASGIYYNEQFF
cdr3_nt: TGTGCCAGCAGTTGGGGTGCTAGCGGGATTTACTACAATGAGCAGTTCTTC

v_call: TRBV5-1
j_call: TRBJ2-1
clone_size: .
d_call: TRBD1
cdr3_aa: CASSKSGQYNEQFF
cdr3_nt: TGCGCCAGCAGCAAATCGGGACAGTACAATGAGCAGTTCTTC

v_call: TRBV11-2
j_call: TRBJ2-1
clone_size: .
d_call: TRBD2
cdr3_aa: CASSRGKGAGVYNEQFF
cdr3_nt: TGTGCCAGCAGCCGGGGGAAGGGAGCGGGAGTATACAATGAGCAGTTCTTC

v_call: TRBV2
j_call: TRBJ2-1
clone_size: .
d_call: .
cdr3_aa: CAGGGTFTAEQFF
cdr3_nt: TGTGCCGGAGGGGGAACTTTCACCGCAGAGCAGTTCTTC

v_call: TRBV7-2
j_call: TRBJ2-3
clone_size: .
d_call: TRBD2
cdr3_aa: CASTAGRVDTQYF
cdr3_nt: TGTGCCAGCACAGCCGGGAGGGTAGATACGCAGTATTTT

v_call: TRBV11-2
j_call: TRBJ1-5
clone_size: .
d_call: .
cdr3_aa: CASSLDWDSHQPQHF
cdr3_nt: TGTGCCAGCAGCTTAGACTGGGACTCCCATCAGCCCCAGCATTTT

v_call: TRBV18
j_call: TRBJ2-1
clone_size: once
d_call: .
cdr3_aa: CASSPPRDTSLYNEQFF
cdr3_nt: TGTGCCAGCTCACCACCTCGGGACACGAGCCTCTACAATGAGCAGTTCTTC

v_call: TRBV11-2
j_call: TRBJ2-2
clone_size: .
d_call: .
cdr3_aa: CASSLGHGELFF
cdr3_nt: TGTGCCAGCAGCTTAGGGCACGGGGAGCTGTTTTTT

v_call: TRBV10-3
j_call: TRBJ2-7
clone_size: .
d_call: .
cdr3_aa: CAISEFQGESYF
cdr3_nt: TGTGCCATCAGTGAGTTCCAGGGCGAGTCGTACTTC

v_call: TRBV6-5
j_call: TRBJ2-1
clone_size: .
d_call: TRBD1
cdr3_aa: CASSPGTGSYNEQFF
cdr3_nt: TGTGCCAGCAGCCCCGGGACAGGGTCCTACAATGAGCAGTTCTTC

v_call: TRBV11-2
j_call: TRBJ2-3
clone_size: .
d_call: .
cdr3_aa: CASSSFSLRSTDTQYF
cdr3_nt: TGTGCCAGCAGCTCGTTTTCTCTCCGTTCCACAGATACGCAGTATTTT

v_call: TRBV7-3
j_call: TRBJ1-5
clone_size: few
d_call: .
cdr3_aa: CASSFSGGDNQPQHF
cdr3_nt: TGTGCCAGCAGCTTCTCTGGGGGTGACAATCAGCCCCAGCATTTT

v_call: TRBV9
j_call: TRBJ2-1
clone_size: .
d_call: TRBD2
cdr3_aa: CASSSGLAGGYNEQFF
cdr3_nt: TGTGCCAGCAGCTCGGGACTAGCGGGAGGTTACAATGAGCAGTTCTTC

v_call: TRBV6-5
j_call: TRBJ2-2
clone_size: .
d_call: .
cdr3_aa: CASSRQGTGELFF
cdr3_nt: TGTGCCAGCAGTCGCCAGGGGACCGGGGAGCTGTTTTTT

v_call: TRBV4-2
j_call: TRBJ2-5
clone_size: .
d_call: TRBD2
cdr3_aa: CASSQVGGRKTQYF
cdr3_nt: TGTGCCAGCAGCCAAGTGGGCGGGAGGAAGACCCAGTACTTC

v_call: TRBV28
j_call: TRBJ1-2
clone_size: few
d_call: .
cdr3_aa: CASSLFRLGTHNYGYTF
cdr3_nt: TGTGCCAGCAGTTTATTTCGATTGGGCACCCATAACTATGGCTACACCTTC

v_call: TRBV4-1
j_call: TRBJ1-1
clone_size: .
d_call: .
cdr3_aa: CASSQDGRADERRTEAFF
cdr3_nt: TGCGCCAGCAGCCAAGATGGCAGGGCTGATGAAAGAAGGACTGAAGCTTTCTTT

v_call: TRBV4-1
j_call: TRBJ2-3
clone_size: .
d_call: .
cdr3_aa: CASSQVGVAGYGTDTQYF
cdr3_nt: TGCGCCAGCAGCCAAGTCGGGGTAGCAGGCTATGGCACAGATACGCAGTATTTT

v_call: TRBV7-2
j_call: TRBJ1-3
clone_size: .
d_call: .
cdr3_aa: CASSLNSVAGNTIYF
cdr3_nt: TGTGCCAGCAGCTTAAATTCCGTGGCTGGAAACACCATATATTTT

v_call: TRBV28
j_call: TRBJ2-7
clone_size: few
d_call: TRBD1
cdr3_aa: CASSLGRGLYEQYF
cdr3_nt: TGTGCCAGCAGTTTAGGCAGGGGGCTGTACGAGCAGTACTTC

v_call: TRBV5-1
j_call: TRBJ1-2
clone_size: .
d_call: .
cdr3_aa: CASSARQAAGYGYTF
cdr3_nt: TGCGCCAGCAGCGCCCGACAGGCGGCGGGCTATGGCTACACCTTC

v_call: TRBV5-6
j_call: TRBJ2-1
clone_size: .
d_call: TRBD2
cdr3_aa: CASSPVAGAFSEQFF
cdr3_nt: TGTGCCAGCAGCCCGGTAGCGGGAGCATTCAGTGAGCAGTTCTTC

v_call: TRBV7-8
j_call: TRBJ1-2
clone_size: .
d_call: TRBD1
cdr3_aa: CASSSRGVQYGYTF
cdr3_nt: TGTGCCAGCAGCTCCAGGGGGGTTCAGTATGGCTACACCTTC

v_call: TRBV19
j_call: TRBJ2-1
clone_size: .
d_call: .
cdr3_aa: CASSLVVEGVQFF
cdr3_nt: TGTGCCAGTAGTCTGGTCGTAGAGGGTGTGCAGTTCTTC

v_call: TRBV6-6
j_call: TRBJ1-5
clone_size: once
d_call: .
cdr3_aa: CASNKITGGNQPQHF
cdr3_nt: TGTGCCAGCAACAAAATCACGGGGGGCAATCAGCCCCAGCATTTT

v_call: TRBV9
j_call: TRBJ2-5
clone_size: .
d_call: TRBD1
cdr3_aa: CASSVGQGAKRAQYF
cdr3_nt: TGTGCCAGCAGCGTCGGACAGGGGGCGAAGAGAGCGCAGTACTTC

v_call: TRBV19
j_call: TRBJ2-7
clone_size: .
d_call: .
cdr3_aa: CASMKTPLGATYEQYF
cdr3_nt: TGTGCCAGTATGAAAACCCCCCTTGGGGCCACCTACGAGCAGTACTTC

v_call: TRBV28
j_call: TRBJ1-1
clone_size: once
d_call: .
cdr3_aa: CASRDRAANTEAFF
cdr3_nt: TGTGCCAGCAGGGATAGAGCAGCGAACACTGAAGCTTTCTTT